This paragraph reports one T cell receptor (beta chain). Antigen unknown. Clones were read by immunoSEQ multiplex PCR, and TCRdb kept only the in-frame ones, dropping some. The table lists some 75,000 clones, approximately 79% of them singletons. This sample was taken from a study of early stage breast cancer tumors. Germline lookup yields CDR1 MDHEN and CDR2 SYDVKM. The CDR3 runs 12 residues. Trimming cost V 4 bases and J 1 base, with 5 bases left between them. Study-wide points: Tumor and normal breast were distinguished via blood comparison in about 90% of the 16 patients.

The chain recombines TRBV28 with TRBJ2-7; D remains ambiguous. The source of this sequence is a person aged 55-75 years with breast cancer. The specimen was blood. The CDR3 sequence is CASSWTSYEQYF. The CDR3, as DNA: TGTGCCAGCAGTTGGACGTCCTACGAGCAGTACTTC.